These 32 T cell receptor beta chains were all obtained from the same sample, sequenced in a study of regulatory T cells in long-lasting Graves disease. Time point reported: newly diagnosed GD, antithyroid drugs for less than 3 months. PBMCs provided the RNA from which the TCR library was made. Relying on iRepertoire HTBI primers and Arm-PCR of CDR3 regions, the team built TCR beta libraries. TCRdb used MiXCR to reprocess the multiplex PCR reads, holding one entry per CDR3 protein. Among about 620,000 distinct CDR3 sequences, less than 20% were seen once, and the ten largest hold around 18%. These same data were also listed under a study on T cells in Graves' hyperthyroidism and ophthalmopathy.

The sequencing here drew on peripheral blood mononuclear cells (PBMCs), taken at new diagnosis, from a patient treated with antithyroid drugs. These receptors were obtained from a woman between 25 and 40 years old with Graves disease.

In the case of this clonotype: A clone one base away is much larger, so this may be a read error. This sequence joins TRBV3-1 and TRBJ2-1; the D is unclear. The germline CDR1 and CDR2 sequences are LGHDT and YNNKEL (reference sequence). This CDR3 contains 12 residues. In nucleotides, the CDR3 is TGTACCAGCAGCCAAGTTCAACATGAGCAGTTCTTC. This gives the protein CTSSQVQHEQFF.

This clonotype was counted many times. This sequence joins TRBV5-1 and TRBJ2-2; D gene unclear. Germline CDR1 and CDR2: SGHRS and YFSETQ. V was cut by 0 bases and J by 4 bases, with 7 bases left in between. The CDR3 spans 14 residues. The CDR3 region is CASSLEGFTGELFF. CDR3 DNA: TGCGCCAGCAGCTTGGAAGGTTTCACCGGGGAGCTGTTTTTT.

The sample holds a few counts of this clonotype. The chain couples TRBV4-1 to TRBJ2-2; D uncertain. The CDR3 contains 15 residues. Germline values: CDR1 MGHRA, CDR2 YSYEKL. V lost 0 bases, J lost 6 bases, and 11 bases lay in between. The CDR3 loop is CASSQDPGPSGELFF. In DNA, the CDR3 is TGCGCCAGCAGCCAAGATCCGGGCCCTTCCGGGGAGCTGTTTTTT.

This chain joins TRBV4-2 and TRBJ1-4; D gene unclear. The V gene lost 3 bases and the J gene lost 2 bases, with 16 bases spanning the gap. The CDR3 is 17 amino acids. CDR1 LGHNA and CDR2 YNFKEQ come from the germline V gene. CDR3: CASSQFRSFGTNEKLFF. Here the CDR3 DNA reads TGTGCCAGCAGCCAGTTCAGGTCATTTGGGACTAATGAAAAACTGTTTTTT.

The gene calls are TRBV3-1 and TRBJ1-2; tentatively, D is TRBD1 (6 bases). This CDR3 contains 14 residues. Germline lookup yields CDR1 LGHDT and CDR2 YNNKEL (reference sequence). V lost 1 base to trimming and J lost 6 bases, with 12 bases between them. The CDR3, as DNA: TGTGCCAGCAGCCAAGCCGGAGGGGGAAATGGCTACACCTTC. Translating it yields CASSQAGGGNGYTF.

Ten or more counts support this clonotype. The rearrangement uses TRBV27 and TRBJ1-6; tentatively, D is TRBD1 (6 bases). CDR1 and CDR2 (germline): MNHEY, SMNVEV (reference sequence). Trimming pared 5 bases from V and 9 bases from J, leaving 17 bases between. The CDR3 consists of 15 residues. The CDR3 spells CASSPYRQASSPLHF. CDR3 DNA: TGTGCCAGCAGTCCTTACCGACAGGCTAGTTCACCCCTCCACTTT.

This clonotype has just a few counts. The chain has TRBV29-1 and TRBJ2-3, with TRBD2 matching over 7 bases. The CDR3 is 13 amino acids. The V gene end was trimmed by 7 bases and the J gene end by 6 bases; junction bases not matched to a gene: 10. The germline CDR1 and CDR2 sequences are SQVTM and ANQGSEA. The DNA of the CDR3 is TGCAGCGGGGAGGGATTCCTCGGGGATACGCAGTATTTT. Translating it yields CSGEGFLGDTQYF.

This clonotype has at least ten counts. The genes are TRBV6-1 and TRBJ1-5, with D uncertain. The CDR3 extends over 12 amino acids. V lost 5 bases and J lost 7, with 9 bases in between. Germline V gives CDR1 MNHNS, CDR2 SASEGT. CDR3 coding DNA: TGTGCCAGCAGTACGGGAGAACAGCCCCAGCATTTT. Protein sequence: CASSTGEQPQHF.

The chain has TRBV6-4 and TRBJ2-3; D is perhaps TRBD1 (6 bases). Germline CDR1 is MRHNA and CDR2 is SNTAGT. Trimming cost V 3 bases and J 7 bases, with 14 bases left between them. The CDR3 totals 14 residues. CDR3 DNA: TGTGCCAGCAGTGAAGGTGGGACATCCTATACGCAGTATTTT. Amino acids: CASSEGGTSYTQYF.

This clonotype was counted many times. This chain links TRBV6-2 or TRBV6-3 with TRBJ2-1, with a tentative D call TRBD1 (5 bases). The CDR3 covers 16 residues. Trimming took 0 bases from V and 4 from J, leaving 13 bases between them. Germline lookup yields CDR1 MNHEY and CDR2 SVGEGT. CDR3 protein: CASSYSPETVYNEQFF. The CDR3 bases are TGTGCCAGCAGTTACTCTCCGGAGACAGTATACAATGAGCAGTTCTTC.

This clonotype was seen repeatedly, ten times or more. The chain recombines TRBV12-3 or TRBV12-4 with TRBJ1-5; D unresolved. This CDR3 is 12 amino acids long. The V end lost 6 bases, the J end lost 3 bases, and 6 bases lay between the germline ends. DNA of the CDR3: TGTGCCAGCAGCTATGCCAATCAGCCCCAGCATTTT. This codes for CASSYANQPQHF.

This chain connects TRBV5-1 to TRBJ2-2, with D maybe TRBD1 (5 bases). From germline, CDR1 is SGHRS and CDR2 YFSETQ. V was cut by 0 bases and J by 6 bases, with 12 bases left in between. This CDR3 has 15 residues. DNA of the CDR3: TGCGCCAGCAGCTTGGCTCAGGGTATGCCCGGGGAGCTGTTTTTT. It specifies CASSLAQGMPGELFF.

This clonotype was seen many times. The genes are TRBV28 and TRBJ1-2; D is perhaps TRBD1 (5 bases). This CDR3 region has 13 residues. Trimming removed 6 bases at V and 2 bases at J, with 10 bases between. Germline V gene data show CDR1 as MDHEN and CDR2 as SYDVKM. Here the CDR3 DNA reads TGTGCCAGCAGCTCACGACAGAACTATGGCTACACCTTC. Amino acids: CASSSRQNYGYTF.

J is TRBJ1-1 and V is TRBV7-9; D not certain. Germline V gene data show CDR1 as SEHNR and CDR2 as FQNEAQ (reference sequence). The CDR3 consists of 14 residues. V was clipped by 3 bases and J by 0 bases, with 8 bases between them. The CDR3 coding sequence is TGTGCCAGCAGCTTTTGGCGCGTGAACACTGAAGCTTTCTTT. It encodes CASSFWRVNTEAFF.

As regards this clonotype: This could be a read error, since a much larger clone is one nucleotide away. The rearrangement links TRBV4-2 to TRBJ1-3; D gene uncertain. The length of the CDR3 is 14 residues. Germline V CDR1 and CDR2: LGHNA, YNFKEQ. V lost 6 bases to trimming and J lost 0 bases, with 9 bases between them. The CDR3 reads CASSGLSSGNTIYF. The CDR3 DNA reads TGTGCCAGCAGTGGACTGAGCTCTGGAAACACCATATATTTT.

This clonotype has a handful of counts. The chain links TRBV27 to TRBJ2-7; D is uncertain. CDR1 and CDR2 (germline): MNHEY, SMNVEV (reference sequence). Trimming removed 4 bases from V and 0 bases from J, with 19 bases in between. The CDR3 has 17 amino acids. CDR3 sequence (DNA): TGTGCCAGCAGTTCCCCCCCCCGCGGACGCGCCTCCTACGAGCAGTACTTC. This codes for CASSSPPRGRASYEQYF.

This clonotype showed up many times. DNA for the CDR3: TGTGCCAGCAGTCGGACAGGAATTGATGGGAGCAATCAGCCCCAGCATTTT. Its translation: CASSRTGIDGSNQPQHF. V is TRBV6-1 and J is TRBJ1-5; the match to TRBD1 covers 7 bases. Looked up from germline, CDR1 is MNHNS and CDR2 is SASEGT. The junction had 11 bases not matched to a gene; V was cut back by 5 bases and J by 1 base. CDR3 length: 17 amino acids.

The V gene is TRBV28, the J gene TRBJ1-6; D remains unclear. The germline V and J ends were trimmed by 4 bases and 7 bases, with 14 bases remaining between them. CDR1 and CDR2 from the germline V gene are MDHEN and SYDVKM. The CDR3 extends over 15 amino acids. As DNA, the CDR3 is TGTGCCAGCAGTTCCCCGGCGAGCTCGAATTCACCCCTCCACTTT. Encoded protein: CASSSPASSNSPLHF.

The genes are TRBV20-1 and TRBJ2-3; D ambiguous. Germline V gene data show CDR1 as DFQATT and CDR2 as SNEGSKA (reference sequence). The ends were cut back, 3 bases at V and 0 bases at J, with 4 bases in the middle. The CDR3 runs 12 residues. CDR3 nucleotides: TGCAGTGCTAGTCCAAGCACAGATACGCAGTATTTT. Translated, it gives CSASPSTDTQYF.

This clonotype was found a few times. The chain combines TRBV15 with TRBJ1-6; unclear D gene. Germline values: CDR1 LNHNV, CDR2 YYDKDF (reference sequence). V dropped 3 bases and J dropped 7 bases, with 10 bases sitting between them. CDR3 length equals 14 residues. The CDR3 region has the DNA TGTGCCACCAGCAGGCCCAGCGAGAATTCACCCCTCCACTTT. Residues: CATSRPSENSPLHF.

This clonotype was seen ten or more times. The CDR3 nucleotides read TGTGCCAGCAGTGGGACAGGCATAGTTGGGGCCAACGTCCTGACTTTC. Amino acids: CASSGTGIVGANVLTF. The chain carries TRBV2 and TRBJ2-6, with 7 bases aligning to TRBD1. The germline V gene encodes CDR1 SNHLY and CDR2 FYNNEI. The V segment lost 4 bases and the J segment 3 bases; nucleotides outside the gene matches: 6. The CDR3 runs 16 residues.

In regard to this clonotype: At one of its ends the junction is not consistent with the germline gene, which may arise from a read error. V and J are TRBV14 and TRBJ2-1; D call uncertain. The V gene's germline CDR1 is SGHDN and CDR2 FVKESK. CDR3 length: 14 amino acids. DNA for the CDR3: TGTGCCGGCAGCCCCTACTACAGAGACAATGAGCAGTTCTTC. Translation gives CAGSPYYRDNEQFF.

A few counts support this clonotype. The CDR3 nucleotides are TGTGCCAGCGAAAAAACAGGACTTACCTACGAGCAGTACTTC. Residues: CASEKTGLTYEQYF. This rearrangement joins TRBV28 to TRBJ2-7; either TRBD1 or TRBD2 may supply D (5 bases each). CDR1 and CDR2 from the germline V gene are MDHEN and SYDVKM. Trimming removed 8 bases from V and 2 bases from J, with 16 bases in between. The CDR3 extends over 14 amino acids.

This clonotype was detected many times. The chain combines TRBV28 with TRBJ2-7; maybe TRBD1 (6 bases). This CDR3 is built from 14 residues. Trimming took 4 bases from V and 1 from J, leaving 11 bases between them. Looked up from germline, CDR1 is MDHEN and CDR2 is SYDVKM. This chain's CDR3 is CASSSPDRSYEQYF. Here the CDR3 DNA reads TGTGCCAGCAGTTCCCCGGACAGATCCTACGAGCAGTACTTC.

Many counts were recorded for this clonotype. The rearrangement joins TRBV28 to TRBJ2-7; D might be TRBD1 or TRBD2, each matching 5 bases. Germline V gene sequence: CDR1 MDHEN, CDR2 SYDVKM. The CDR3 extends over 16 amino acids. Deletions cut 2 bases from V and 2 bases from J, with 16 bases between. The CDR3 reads CASSLRGRLLTYEQYF. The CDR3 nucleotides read TGTGCCAGCAGTTTAAGGGGACGCCTGCTCACCTACGAGCAGTACTTC.

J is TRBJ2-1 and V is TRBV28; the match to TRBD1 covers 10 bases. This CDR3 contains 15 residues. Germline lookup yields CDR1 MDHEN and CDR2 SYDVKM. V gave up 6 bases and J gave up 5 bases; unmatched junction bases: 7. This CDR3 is CASSVPGQGHNEQFF. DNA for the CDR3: TGTGCCAGCAGCGTCCCGGGACAGGGGCACAATGAGCAGTTCTTC.

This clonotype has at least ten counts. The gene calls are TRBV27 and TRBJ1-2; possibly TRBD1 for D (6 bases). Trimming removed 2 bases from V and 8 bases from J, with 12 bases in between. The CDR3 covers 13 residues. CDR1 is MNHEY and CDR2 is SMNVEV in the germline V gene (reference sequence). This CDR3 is CASSLGGAYGYTF. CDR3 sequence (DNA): TGTGCCAGCAGTTTAGGGGGGGCCTACGGCTACACCTTC.

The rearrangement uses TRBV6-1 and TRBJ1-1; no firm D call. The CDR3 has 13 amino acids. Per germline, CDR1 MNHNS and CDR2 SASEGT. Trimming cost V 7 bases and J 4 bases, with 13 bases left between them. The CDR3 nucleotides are TGTGCCAGCACGAGCAGGCGTTTCACTGAAGCTTTCTTT. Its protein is CASTSRRFTEAFF.

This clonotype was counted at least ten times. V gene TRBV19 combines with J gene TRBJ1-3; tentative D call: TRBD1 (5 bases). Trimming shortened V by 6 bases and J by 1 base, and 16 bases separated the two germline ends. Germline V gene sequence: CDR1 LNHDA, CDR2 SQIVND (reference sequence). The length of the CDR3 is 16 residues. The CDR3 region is CASSGSTGTSGNTIYF. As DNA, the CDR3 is TGTGCCAGTAGCGGCTCGACGGGGACGTCTGGAAACACCATATATTTT. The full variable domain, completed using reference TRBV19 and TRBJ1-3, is DGGITQSPKYLFRKEGQNVTLSCEQNLNHDAMYWYRQDPGQGLRLIYYSQIVNDFQKGDIAEGYSVSREKKESFPLTVTSAQKNPTAFYLCASSGSTGTSGNTIYFGEGSWLTVV.

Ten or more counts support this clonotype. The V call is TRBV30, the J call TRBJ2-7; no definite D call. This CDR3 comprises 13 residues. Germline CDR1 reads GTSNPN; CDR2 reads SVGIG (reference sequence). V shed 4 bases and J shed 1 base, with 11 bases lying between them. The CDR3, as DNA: TGTGCCTGGAATTATGGCCGTTCCTACGAGCAGTACTTC. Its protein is CAWNYGRSYEQYF.

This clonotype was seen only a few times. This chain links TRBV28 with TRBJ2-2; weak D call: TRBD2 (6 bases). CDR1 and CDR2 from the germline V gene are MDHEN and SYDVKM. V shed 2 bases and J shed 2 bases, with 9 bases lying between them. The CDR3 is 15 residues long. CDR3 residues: CASSLQRANTGELFF. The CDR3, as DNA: TGTGCCAGCAGTTTACAGCGGGCTAACACCGGGGAGCTGTTTTTT.

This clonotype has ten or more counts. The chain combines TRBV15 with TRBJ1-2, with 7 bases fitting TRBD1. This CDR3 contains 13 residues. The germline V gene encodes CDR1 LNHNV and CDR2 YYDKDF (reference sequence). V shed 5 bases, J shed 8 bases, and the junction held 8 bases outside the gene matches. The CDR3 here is CATSGYRGLGYTF. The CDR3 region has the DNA TGTGCCACCAGCGGTTACAGGGGTTTGGGCTACACCTTC. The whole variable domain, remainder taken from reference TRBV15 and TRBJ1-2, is DAMVIQNPRYQVTQFGKPVTLSCSQTLNHNVMYWYQQKSSQAPKLLFHYYDKDFNNEADTPDNFQSRRPNTSFCFLDIRSPGLGDTAMYLCATSGYRGLGYTFGSGTRLTVV.